This T cell receptor (beta chain) originates from a study of cytomegalovirus exposure and HLA in healthy donors. Donors had nominal health at sampling but likely had unrecorded immune exposures. As for this clone: Its specificity is not known.

Findings and limits, study-wide: High specificity and sensitivity for cytomegalovirus status were reported for the classifier. A few V segments could not be told apart, such as TRBV6-2 and TRBV6-3, and were left out. There were 150 to 200 TCR beta chains listed as cytomegalovirus-associated.

The study ran its PCR with 60 Vbeta and 13 Jbeta primers. This table comes from immunoSEQ multiplex PCR, and its TCRdb copy is limited to in-frame clones, with some not included. Here the sample spans more than 150,000 clones, approximately 79% being singletons. This CDR3 comprises 13 residues. V lost 0 bases to trimming and J lost 4 bases, with 7 bases between them. From germline, CDR1 is SGHDT and CDR2 YYEEEE. The sequencing input was PBMCs. The TCR originated in a man aged 50-60 years in good health and CMV-seropositive. The chain carries TRBV5-6 and TRBJ2-5, with D maybe TRBD2 (5 bases). CDR3 residues: CASSLGGIETQYF. The CDR3 nucleotides are TGTGCCAGCAGCTTGGGAGGGATAGAGACCCAGTACTTC.